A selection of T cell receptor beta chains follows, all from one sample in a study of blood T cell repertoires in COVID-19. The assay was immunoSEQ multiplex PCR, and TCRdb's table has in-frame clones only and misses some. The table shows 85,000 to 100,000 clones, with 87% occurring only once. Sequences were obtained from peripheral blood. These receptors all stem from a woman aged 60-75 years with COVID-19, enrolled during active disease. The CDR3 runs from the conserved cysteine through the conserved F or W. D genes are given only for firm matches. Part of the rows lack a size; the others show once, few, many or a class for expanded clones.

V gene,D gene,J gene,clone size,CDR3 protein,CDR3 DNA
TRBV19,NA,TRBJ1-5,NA,CASSRVANQPQHF,TGTGCCAGTAGCCGTGTAGCAAATCAGCCCCAGCATTTT
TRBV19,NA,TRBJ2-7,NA,CASSIPAGGRHYEQYF,TGTGCCAGTAGTATCCCCGCTGGAGGACGGCACTACGAGCAGTACTTC
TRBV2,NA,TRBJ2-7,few,CASSLSGHEQYF,TGTGCCAGCAGTCTGTCAGGGCACGAGCAGTACTTC
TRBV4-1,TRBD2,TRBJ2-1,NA,CASSQVASGVYNEQFF,TGCGCCAGCAGCCAAGTTGCTAGCGGGGTCTACAATGAGCAGTTCTTC
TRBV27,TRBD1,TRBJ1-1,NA,CASSFRQGGTEAFF,TGTGCCAGCAGCTTTAGACAGGGTGGGACTGAAGCTTTCTTT
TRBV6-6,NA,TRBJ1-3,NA,CAGGRAGNTIYF,TGTGCCGGGGGGAGGGCTGGAAACACCATATATTTT
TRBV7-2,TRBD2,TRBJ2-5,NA,CASSTRLAGAPGETQYF,TGTGCCAGCAGCACGAGACTAGCGGGGGCCCCGGGGGAGACCCAGTACTTC
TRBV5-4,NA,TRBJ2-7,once,CASSGPWEQYF,TGTGCCAGCAGCGGGCCTTGGGAGCAGTACTTC
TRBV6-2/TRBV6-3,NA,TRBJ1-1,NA,CASSPFWAEGSTEAFF,TGTGCCAGCAGCCCATTCTGGGCAGAGGGATCCACTGAAGCTTTCTTT
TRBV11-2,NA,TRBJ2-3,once,CASSTTAGIYTQYF,TGTGCCAGCAGCACCACTGCGGGGATCTATACGCAGTATTTT
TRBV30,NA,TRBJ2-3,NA,CAWSVLPRGTDTQYF,TGTGCCTGGAGTGTATTGCCCAGGGGCACAGATACGCAGTATTTT
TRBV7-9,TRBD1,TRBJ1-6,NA,CASSSDREINSPLHF,TGTGCCAGCAGCTCGGACAGGGAAATTAATTCACCCCTCCACTTT
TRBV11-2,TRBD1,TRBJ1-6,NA,CASRGGTGRFPGSPLHF,TGTGCCAGCCGGGGCGGGACAGGGCGGTTCCCTGGGTCACCCCTCCACTTT
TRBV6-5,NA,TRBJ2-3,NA,CASRDNWGADTQYF,TGTGCCAGCAGGGACAACTGGGGGGCAGATACGCAGTATTTT
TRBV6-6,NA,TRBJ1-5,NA,CASSVGHNQPQHF,TGTGCCAGCAGTGTCGGACATAATCAGCCCCAGCATTTT
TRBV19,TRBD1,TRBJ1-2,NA,CASRNQGVGTNYGYTF,TGTGCCAGTAGGAATCAGGGGGTCGGAACTAACTATGGCTACACCTTC
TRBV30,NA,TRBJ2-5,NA,CAWSGPGLETQYF,TGTGCCTGGAGCGGACCAGGGTTAGAGACCCAGTACTTC
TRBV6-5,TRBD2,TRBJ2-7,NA,CASSYSIGGIREQYF,TGTGCCAGCAGTTACTCGATCGGGGGGATCCGGGAGCAGTACTTC
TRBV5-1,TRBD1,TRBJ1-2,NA,CASSLQGALDYGYTF,TGCGCCAGCAGCTTACAGGGGGCCCTAGATTATGGCTACACCTTC
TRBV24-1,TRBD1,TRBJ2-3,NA,CATSEPGQGTDTQYF,TGTGCCACCAGTGAGCCGGGACAGGGGACAGATACGCAGTATTTT
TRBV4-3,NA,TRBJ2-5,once,CASSQDWARPETQYF,TGCGCCAGCAGCCAAGATTGGGCCAGGCCAGAGACCCAGTACTTC
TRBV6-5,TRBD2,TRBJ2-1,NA,CASSYSPSGAYNEQFF,TGTGCCAGCAGTTACTCGCCTAGCGGGGCCTACAATGAGCAGTTCTTC
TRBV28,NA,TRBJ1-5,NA,CASSLSGSWQPQHF,TGTGCCAGCAGTTTATCTGGCAGTTGGCAGCCCCAGCATTTT
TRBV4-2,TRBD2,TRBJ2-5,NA,CASSQVSFAASGDQETQYF,TGTGCCAGCAGCCAAGTTTCATTTGCGGCTAGCGGGGACCAAGAGACCCAGTACTTC
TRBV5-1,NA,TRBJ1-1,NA,CASSLAYGQAEAFF,TGCGCCAGCAGCTTAGCCTACGGACAAGCTGAAGCTTTCTTT
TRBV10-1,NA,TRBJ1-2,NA,CASSDRGAVRGYGYTF,TGCGCCAGCAGTGATCGTGGGGCGGTCCGGGGGTATGGCTACACCTTC
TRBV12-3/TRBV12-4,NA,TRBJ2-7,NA,CASSLLSSYEQYF,TGTGCCAGCAGTCTCCTATCCTCCTACGAGCAGTACTTC
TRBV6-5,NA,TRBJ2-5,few,CASYALQQETQYF,TGTGCCAGCTACGCGTTGCAACAAGAGACCCAGTACTTC
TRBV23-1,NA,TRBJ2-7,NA,CASSQYHTSGEDYEQYF,TGCGCCAGCAGTCAATATCATACTAGTGGGGAAGACTACGAGCAGTACTTC
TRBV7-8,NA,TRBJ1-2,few,CASSLEGSGYGYTF,TGTGCCAGCAGCTTGGAAGGGAGCGGGTATGGCTACACCTTC
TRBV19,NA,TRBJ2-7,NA,CASSTLTADNTDEQYF,TGTGCCAGTAGTACTCTTACGGCGGACAATACCGACGAGCAGTACTTC
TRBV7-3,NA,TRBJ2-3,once,CASSLLGGAITDTQYF,TGTGCCAGCAGCTTATTAGGGGGGGCAATCACAGATACGCAGTATTTT
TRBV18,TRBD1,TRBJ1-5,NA,CASSPDRVNQPQHF,TGTGCCAGCTCACCGGACAGGGTCAATCAGCCCCAGCATTTT
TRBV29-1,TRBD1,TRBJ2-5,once,CSVRLTGQETQYF,TGCAGCGTTCGCTTGACAGGGCAAGAGACCCAGTACTTC
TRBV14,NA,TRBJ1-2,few,CASSQSRAGYTF,TGTGCCAGCAGCCAAAGCAGGGCTGGCTACACCTTC
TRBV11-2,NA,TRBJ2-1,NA,CASSPRTDPFF,TGTGCCAGCAGCCCGCGGACAGACCCGTTCTTC
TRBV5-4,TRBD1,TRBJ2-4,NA,CASVDREGKNIQYF,TGTGCCAGCGTCGACAGGGAAGGCAAAAACATTCAGTACTTC
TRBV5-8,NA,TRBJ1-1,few,CASSLRRTEAFF,TGTGCCAGCAGCTTGCGGAGGACTGAAGCTTTCTTT
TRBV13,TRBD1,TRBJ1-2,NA,CASSQSPTGAWYGYTF,TGTGCCAGCAGTCAATCACCGACAGGGGCTTGGTATGGCTACACCTTC
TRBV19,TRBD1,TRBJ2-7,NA,CASSLGQGESYEQYF,TGTGCCAGTAGCCTGGGACAGGGGGAATCCTACGAGCAGTACTTC
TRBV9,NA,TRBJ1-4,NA,CASSRGVGGEKLFF,TGTGCCAGCAGCCGAGGGGTGGGAGGTGAAAAACTGTTTTTT
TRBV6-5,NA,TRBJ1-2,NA,CASSHPSWAFSGYTF,TGTGCCAGCAGTCACCCCAGCTGGGCGTTCTCTGGCTACACCTTC
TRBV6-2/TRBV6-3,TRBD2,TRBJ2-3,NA,CASTPLRGAYTDTQYF,TGTGCCAGCACCCCACTGCGGGGGGCTTACACAGATACGCAGTATTTT
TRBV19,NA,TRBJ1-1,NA,CASSLEVRPTEAFF,TGTGCCAGTAGTCTGGAGGTCCGGCCCACTGAAGCTTTCTTT
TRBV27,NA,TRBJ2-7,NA,CASAETFSYEQYF,TGTGCCAGCGCGGAAACCTTCTCCTACGAGCAGTACTTC
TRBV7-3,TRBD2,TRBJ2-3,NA,CASSLVAGATDTQYF,TGTGCCAGCAGCTTAGTAGCGGGGGCCACAGATACGCAGTATTTT
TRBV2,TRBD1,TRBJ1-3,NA,CASSLDRGDSGNTIYF,TGTGCCAGCAGTCTAGACAGGGGAGATTCTGGAAACACCATATATTTT
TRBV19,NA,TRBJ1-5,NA,CASTGTYNQPQHF,TGTGCCAGTACCGGGACTTATAATCAGCCCCAGCATTTT
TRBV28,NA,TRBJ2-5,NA,CASPPPGSKKETQYF,TGTGCCAGCCCCCCTCCGGGAAGCAAAAAAGAGACCCAGTACTTC
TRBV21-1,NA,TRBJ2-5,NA,CASSECRLAAPQETQYF,TGTGCCAGCAGCGAATGCCGTTTAGCGGCCCCCCAAGAGACCCAGTACTTC
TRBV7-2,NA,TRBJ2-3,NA,CASSLAAGVTDTQYF,TGTGCCAGCAGCTTAGCGGCAGGGGTCACAGATACGCAGTATTTT
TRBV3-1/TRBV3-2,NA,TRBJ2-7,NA,CASSQGTTSYEQYF,TGTGCCAGCAGCCAAGGCACCACTTCCTACGAGCAGTACTTC
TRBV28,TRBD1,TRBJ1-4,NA,CASSTGGGRGKLFF,TGTGCCAGCAGCACCGGAGGGGGCAGGGGAAAACTGTTTTTT
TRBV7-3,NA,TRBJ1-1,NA,CASSLMAGLEAFF,TGTGCCAGCAGCTTAATGGCGGGCCTTGAAGCTTTCTTT
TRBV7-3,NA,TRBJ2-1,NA,CASSIAPTSSYNEQFF,TGTGCCAGCAGCATAGCCCCTACGAGCTCCTACAATGAGCAGTTCTTC
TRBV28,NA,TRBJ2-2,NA,CASSFGDISNTGELFF,TGTGCCAGCAGTTTTGGGGACATTTCGAACACCGGGGAGCTGTTTTTT
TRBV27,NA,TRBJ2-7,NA,CASSSGAPYEQYF,TGTGCCAGCAGTTCTGGGGCCCCCTACGAGCAGTACTTC
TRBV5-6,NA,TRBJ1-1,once,CASSFYSSGTEAFF,TGTGCCAGCAGCTTTTACAGCAGTGGTACTGAAGCTTTCTTT
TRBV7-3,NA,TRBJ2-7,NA,CASSPGLAGGEQYF,TGTGCCAGCAGCCCGGGACTGGCCGGGGGCGAGCAGTACTTC
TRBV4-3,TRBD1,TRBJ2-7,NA,CASSPGDSGVYEQYF,TGCGCCAGCAGCCCCGGGGACAGCGGAGTCTACGAGCAGTACTTC